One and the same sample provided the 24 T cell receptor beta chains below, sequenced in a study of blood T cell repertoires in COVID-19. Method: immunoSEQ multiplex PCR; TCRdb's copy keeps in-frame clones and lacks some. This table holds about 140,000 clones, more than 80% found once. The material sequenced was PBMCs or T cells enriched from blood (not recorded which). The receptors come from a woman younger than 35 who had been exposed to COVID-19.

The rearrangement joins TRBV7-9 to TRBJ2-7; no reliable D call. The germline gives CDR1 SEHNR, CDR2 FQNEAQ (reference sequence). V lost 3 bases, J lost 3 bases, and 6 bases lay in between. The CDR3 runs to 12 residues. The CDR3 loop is CASSFAGYEQYF. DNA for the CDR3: TGTGCCAGCAGCTTTGCCGGCTACGAGCAGTACTTC. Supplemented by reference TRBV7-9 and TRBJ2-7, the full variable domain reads DTGVSQNPRHKITKRGQNVTFRCDPISEHNRLYWYRQTLGQGPEFLTYFQNEAQLEKSRLLSDRFSAERPKGSFSTLEIQRTEQGDSAMYLCASSFAGYEQYFGPGTRLTVT.

The CDR3 bases are TGCAGTGCCCCGCGGGAGACCCAGTACTTC. Its translation: CSAPRETQYF. V is TRBV20-1 and J is TRBJ2-5, with D hard to call. The germline V and J ends were trimmed by 6 bases and 5 bases, with 7 bases remaining between them. Germline lookup yields CDR1 DFQATT and CDR2 SNEGSKA (reference sequence). CDR3 length: 10 amino acids.

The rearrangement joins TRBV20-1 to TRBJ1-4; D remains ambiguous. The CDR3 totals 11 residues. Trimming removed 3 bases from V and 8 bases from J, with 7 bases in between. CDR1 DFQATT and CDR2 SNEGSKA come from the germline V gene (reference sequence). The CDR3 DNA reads TGCAGTGCTAGGGTTCGGGAAAAACTGTTTTTT. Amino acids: CSARVREKLFF.

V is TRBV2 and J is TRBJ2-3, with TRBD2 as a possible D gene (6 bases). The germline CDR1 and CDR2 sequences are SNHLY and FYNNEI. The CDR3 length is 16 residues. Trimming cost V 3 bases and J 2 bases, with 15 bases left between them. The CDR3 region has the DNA TGTGCCAGCAGTGAGGTGGTGGAGGGCGACACAGATACGCAGTATTTT. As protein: CASSEVVEGDTDTQYF.

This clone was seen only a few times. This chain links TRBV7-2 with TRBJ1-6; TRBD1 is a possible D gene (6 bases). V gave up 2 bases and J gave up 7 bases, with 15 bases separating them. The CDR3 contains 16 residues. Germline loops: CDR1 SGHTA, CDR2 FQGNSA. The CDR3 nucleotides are TGTGCCAGCAGCTTAAATCCCCCAGGGGCGAATTCACCCCTCCACTTT. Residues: CASSLNPPGANSPLHF.

CDR3 in DNA: TGTGCCAGCAGCGCCTCGCACAGAATGAACACTGAAGCTTTCTTT. Protein product: CASSASHRMNTEAFF. The chain couples TRBV9 to TRBJ1-1; D unresolved. The germline V and J ends were trimmed by 3 bases and 0 bases, with 12 bases remaining between them. Germline assignment: CDR1 SGDLS and CDR2 YYNGEE. The CDR3 loop spans 15 amino acids.

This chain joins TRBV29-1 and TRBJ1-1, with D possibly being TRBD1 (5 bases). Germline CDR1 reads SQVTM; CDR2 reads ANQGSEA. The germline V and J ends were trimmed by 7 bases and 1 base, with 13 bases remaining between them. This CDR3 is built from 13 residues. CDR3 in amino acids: CSDKRGGNTEAFF. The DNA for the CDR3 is TGCAGCGACAAGAGGGGAGGGAACACTGAAGCTTTCTTT.

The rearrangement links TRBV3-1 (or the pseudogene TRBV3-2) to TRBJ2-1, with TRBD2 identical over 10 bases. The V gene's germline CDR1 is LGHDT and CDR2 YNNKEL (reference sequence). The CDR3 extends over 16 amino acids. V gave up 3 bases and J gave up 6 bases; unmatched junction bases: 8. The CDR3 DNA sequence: TGTGCCAGCAGCCAGGTCCTAGCGGGAGCATCCAATGAGCAGTTCTTC. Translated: CASSQVLAGASNEQFF.

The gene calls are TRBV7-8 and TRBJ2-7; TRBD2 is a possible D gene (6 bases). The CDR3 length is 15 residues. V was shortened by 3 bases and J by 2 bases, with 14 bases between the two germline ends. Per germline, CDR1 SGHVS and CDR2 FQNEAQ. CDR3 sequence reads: CASSLSGEATYEQYF. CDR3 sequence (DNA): TGTGCCAGCAGCTTGTCGGGGGAGGCGACCTACGAGCAGTACTTC. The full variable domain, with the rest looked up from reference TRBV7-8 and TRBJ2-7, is GAGVSQSPRYKVAKRGQDVALRCDPISGHVSLFWYQQALGQGPEFLTYFQNEAQLDKSGLPSDRFFAERPEGSVSTLKIQRTQQEDSAVYLCASSLSGEATYEQYFGPGTRLTVT.

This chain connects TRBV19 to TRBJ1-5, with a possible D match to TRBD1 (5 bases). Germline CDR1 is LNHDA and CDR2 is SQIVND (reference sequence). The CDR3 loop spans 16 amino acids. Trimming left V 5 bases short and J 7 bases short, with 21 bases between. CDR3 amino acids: CASSPDRGGVGQPQHF. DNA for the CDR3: TGTGCCAGTAGTCCAGACAGAGGCGGAGTGGGACAGCCCCAGCATTTT.

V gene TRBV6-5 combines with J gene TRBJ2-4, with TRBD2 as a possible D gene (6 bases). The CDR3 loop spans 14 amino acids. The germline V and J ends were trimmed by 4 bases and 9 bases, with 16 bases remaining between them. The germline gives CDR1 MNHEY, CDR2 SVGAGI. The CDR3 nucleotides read TGTGCCAGCAGTTCCCCTGGGGGGAATCTCATTCAGTACTTC. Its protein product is CASSSPGGNLIQYF.

This CDR3 reads CASSTNRLLSYEQYF. The CDR3 nucleotides read TGTGCCAGTAGTACAAACAGACTATTGTCCTACGAGCAGTACTTC. The rearrangement uses TRBV19 and TRBJ2-7, with D perhaps TRBD2 (5 bases). CDR1 and CDR2 (germline): LNHDA, SQIVND (reference sequence). This CDR3 is 15 amino acids long. The V end was cut by 4 bases, the J end by 1 base, with 14 bases between.

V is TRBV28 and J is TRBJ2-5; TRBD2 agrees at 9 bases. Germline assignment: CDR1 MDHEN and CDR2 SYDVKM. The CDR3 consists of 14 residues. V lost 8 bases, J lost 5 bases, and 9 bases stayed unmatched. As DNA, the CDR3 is TGTGCCAGCGTTGATAGCGGGAGTGGGGAGACCCAGTACTTC. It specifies CASVDSGSGETQYF. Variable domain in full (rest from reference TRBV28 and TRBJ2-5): DVKVTQSSRYLVKRTGEKVFLECVQDMDHENMFWYRQDPGLGLRLIYFSYDVKMKEKGDIPEGYSVSREKKERFSLILESASTNQTSMYLCASVDSGSGETQYFGPGTRLLVL.

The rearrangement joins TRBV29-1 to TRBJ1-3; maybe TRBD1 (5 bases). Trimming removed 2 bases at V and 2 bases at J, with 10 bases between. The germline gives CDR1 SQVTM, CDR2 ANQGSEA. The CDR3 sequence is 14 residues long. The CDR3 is CSVERGVTGNTIYF. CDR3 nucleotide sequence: TGCAGCGTTGAACGGGGGGTGACTGGAAACACCATATATTTT.

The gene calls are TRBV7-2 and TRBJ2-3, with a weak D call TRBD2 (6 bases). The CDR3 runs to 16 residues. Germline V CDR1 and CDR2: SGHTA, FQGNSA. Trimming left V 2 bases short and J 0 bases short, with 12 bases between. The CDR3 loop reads CASSLTGTSSTDTQYF. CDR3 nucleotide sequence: TGTGCCAGCAGCTTAACCGGGACTTCTAGCACAGATACGCAGTATTTT.

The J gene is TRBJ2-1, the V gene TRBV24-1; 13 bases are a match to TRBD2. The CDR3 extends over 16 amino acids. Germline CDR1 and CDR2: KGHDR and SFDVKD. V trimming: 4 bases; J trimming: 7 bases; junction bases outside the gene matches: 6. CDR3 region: CATSDLTSGRSNEQFF. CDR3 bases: TGTGCCACCAGTGACCTGACTAGCGGGAGGAGTAATGAGCAGTTCTTC.

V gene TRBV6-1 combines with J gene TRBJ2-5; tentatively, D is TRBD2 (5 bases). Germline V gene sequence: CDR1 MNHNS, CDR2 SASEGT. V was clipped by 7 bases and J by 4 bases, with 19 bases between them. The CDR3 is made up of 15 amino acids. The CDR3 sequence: CASTTGLALGETQYF. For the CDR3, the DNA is TGTGCCAGCACCACTGGGCTAGCATTGGGAGAGACCCAGTACTTC.

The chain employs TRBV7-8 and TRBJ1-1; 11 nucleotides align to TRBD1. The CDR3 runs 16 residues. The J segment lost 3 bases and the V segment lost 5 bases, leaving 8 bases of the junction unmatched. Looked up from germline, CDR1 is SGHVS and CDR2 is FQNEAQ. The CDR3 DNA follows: TGTGCCAGCAGCCTCAGACGGACAGGGGGCGACACTGAAGCTTTCTTT. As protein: CASSLRRTGGDTEAFF.

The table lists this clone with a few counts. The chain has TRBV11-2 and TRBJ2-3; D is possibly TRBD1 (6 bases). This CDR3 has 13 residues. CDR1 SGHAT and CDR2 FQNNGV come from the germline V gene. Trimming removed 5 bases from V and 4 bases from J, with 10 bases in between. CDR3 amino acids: CASSIKGADTQYF. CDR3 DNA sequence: TGTGCCAGCAGCATCAAGGGGGCAGATACGCAGTATTTT.

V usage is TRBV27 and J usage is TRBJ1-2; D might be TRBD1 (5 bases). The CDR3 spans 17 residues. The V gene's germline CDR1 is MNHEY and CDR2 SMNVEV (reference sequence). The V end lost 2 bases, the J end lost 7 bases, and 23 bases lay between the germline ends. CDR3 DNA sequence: TGTGCCAGCAGTTTAAACATGGAGGGGATGTGGGGCTCTGGCTACACCTTC. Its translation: CASSLNMEGMWGSGYTF.

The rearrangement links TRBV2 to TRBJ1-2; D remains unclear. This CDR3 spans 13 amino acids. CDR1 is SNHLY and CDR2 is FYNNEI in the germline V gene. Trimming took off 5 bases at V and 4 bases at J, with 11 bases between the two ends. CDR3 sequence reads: CASSQVSLYGYTF. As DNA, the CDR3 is TGTGCCAGCAGTCAGGTCAGCCTCTATGGCTACACCTTC.

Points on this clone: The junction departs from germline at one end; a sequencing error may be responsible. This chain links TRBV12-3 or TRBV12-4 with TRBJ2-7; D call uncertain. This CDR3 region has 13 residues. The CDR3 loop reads CASSFTTRGADSF. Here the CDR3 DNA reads TGTGCCAGCAGTTTCACCACACGCGGCGCAGATAGCTTC.

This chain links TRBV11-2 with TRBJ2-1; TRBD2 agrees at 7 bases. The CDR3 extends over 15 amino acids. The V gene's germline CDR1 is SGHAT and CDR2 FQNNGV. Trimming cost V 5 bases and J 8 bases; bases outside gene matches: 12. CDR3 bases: TGTGCCAGCAGCGCTTATGAGCGGGATGGCGATGAGCAGTTCTTC. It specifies CASSAYERDGDEQFF.

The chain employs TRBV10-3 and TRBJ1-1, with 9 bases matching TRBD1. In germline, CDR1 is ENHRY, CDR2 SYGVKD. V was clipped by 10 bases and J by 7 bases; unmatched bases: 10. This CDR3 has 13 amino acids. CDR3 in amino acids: CANSGTGSGEAFF. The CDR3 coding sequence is TGTGCCAACTCTGGGACAGGGAGCGGTGAAGCTTTCTTT.